This T cell receptor (beta chain) is drawn from a study of molecular identifiers for immune sequencing clone quantification. Previously described methods and listed TCR primers were employed for the bulk TCR libraries. TCRdb analysed the PCR reads with MiXCR anew, one entry per CDR3 protein. The sample has about 320,000 distinct CDR3 sequences, over 20% seen once. This clonotype has ten or more counts. Antigen: not known. Germline CDR1 and CDR2: MDHEN and SYDVKM. The V gene end was trimmed by 3 bases and the J gene end by 2 bases; junction bases not matched to a gene: 4. The CDR3 sequence is 14 residues long. Study outcomes and limitations: Among some 1.1 million naive cells, spiked Jurkat TCR RNA from a single cell was reportedly detectable. Clones above 20 RNA copies contained over 97% of effector molecules and under 1% of naive molecules.

For naive CD8 T cells, sorting used the CD8+CD4-CCR7+CD45RA+ phenotype. J is TRBJ2-7 and V is TRBV28, with 7 positions matching TRBD1. The sequencing sample was made of naive CD8+ T cells from blood, with Jurkat cell RNA spiked in. Subset indicated: FACS-sorted CD8+CD4-CCR7+CD45RA+ naive T cells. This TCR was sampled from a human donor in good health. Some libraries in this study had Jurkat cell RNA spiked in. The CDR3 DNA is TGTGCCAGCAGTTTTCAGGGGGTAACCTACGAGCAGTACTTC. It codes for CASSFQGVTYEQYF.